Following are 21 T cell receptor beta chains from one sample sequenced in a study of cytomegalovirus exposure and HLA in healthy donors. Repertoires were generated with immunoSEQ multiplex PCR, while TCRdb's copy carries only in-frame clones and drops some. The sample yields about 120,000 clones, approximately 87% seen once. Sequencing was carried out using PBMCs. The receptors originated from a woman aged 18-30 years in good health and CMV-seropositive.

This clone was seen a single time. The V and J genes are TRBV30 and TRBJ1-2; 9 nucleotides agree with TRBD1. The CDR3 runs to 16 residues. V trimming: 4 bases; J trimming: 1 base; junction bases outside the gene matches: 10. Germline CDR1 and CDR2: GTSNPN and SVGIG (reference sequence). CDR3 sequence: CAWNTKGQGFNYGYTF. CDR3 nucleotide sequence: TGTGCCTGGAACACGAAGGGACAGGGATTTAACTATGGCTACACCTTC. Using reference TRBV30 and TRBJ1-2 for the parts outside the CDR3, the full variable domain is SQTIHQWPATLVQPVGSPLSLECTVEGTSNPNLYWYRQAAGRGLQLLFYSVGIGQISSEVPQNLSASRPQDRQFILSSKKLLLSDSGFYLCAWNTKGQGFNYGYTFGSGTRLTVV.

The chain has TRBV5-4 and TRBJ2-5; TRBD2 is a possible D gene (5 bases). Trimming left V 4 bases short and J 4 bases short, with 20 bases between. CDR1 and CDR2 (germline): SGHNT, YYREEE (reference sequence). CDR3 length: 16 amino acids. The CDR3 sequence is CASSHRLGLPAETQYF. CDR3 bases: TGTGCCAGCAGCCACCGGCTTGGACTCCCGGCAGAGACCCAGTACTTC.

The gene calls are TRBV2 and TRBJ2-5; D is possibly TRBD2 (5 bases). With the DNA end fitting TRBJ2-7 better, the J assignment may be wrong. CDR1 is SNHLY, CDR2 FYNNEI, per germline. CDR3 length equals 12 residues. DNA of the CDR3: TGTGCCAGCCGAGAGGGCGGCTACGAGCAGTACTTC. Its protein product is CASREGGYEQYF.

The count of this clone is one. The chain is built from TRBV5-4 and TRBJ2-1; TRBD2 aligns across 8 bases. Trimming at V came to 6 bases and at J to 6 bases, leaving 5 bases not matched to a gene. Germline CDR1 is SGHNT and CDR2 is YYREEE (reference sequence). This CDR3 region has 13 residues. The CDR3 reads CASNSAGGNEQFF. CDR3 in DNA: TGTGCCAGCAACTCCGCGGGGGGCAATGAGCAGTTCTTC.

This chain connects TRBV7-3 to TRBJ2-2, with 7 bases matching TRBD2. The CDR3 extends over 16 amino acids. The germline V gene encodes CDR1 SGHTA and CDR2 FQGTGA. V lost 1 base, J lost 2 bases, and 4 bases stayed unmatched. CDR3 protein: CASSLMRTSNTGELFF. CDR3 bases: TGTGCCAGCAGCTTAATGCGGACTAGTAACACCGGGGAGCTGTTTTTT.

This rearrangement joins TRBV6-5 to TRBJ1-1; D uncertain. The ends were cut back, 6 bases at V and 1 base at J, with 12 bases in the middle. In germline, CDR1 is MNHEY, CDR2 SVGAGI. The CDR3 is 14 residues long. CDR3 sequence (DNA): TGTGCCAGCAGAGAACGGGGAACGAACACTGAAGCTTTCTTT. This codes for CASRERGTNTEAFF.

This chain uses TRBV7-9 with TRBJ1-2; 8 nucleotides line up with TRBD1. The CDR3 length is 12 residues. V trimming: 6 bases; J trimming: 4 bases; junction bases outside the gene matches: 1. Germline V gene data show CDR1 as SEHNR and CDR2 as FQNEAQ (reference sequence). The CDR3 sequence is CASRGTGYGYTF. The CDR3 nucleotides are TGTGCCAGCAGGGGGACAGGCTATGGCTACACCTTC.

The chain couples TRBV7-9 to TRBJ2-2; 9 bases map to TRBD2. V lost 5 bases, J lost 2 bases, and 6 bases stayed unmatched. The CDR3 consists of 16 residues. The germline CDR1 and CDR2 sequences are SEHNR and FQNEAQ (reference sequence). The DNA for the CDR3 is TGTGCCAGCAGCACATTAGCGGGGGTTAACACCGGGGAGCTGTTTTTT. Translated, it gives CASSTLAGVNTGELFF.

V usage is TRBV9 and J usage is TRBJ1-2; 10 nucleotides align to TRBD1. CDR3 length equals 16 residues. V dropped 4 bases and J dropped 2; count of bases not matched to a gene: 8. The germline CDR1 and CDR2 sequences are SGDLS and YYNGEE. This CDR3 reads CASSTGTGEGNYGYTF. The CDR3 region has the DNA TGTGCCAGCAGCACTGGGACAGGGGAAGGAAACTATGGCTACACCTTC.

This clone was counted a few times. This rearrangement joins TRBV29-1 to TRBJ1-1; TRBD1 matches at 10 bases. V gave up 8 bases and J gave up 5 bases; unmatched junction bases: 5. The CDR3 consists of 12 residues. Germline CDR1 is SQVTM and CDR2 is ANQGSEA. The CDR3 protein is CSFRTGGTEAFF. The CDR3 coding sequence is TGCAGCTTCCGGACAGGGGGAACTGAAGCTTTCTTT. Based on the CDR3 plus reference TRBV29-1 and TRBJ1-1, the full variable domain is SAVISQKPSRDICQRGTSLTIQCQVDSQVTMMFWYRQQPGQSLTLIATANQGSEATYESGFVIDKFPISRPNLTFSTLTVSNMSPEDSSIYLCSFRTGGTEAFFGQGTRLTVV.

This clone has just a few counts. The chain links TRBV19 to TRBJ2-7; weak D call: TRBD2 (6 bases). The CDR3 contains 17 residues. Germline V gene sequence: CDR1 LNHDA, CDR2 SQIVND (reference sequence). V dropped 4 bases and J dropped 4 bases, with 23 bases sitting between them. Written as DNA, the CDR3 is TGTGCCAGTAGTAAACTTGGGGCGTCGGGAGCGGATTACGAGCAGTACTTC. Amino acids: CASSKLGASGADYEQYF.

This clone was seen just once. The chain joins TRBV5-1 to TRBJ2-2; 14 positions agree with TRBD2. CDR1 is SGHRS, CDR2 YFSETQ, per germline. CDR3 length equals 19 residues. Trimming cost V 4 bases and J 5 bases; bases outside gene matches: 13. This CDR3 is CASSPGLAGARPLTGELFF. Here the CDR3 DNA reads TGCGCCAGCAGCCCGGGACTAGCGGGAGCTCGCCCTTTGACCGGGGAGCTGTTTTTT. Full variable domain (remainder filled in from reference TRBV5-1 and TRBJ2-2): KAGVTQTPRYLIKTRGQQVTLSCSPISGHRSVSWYQQTPGQGLQFLFEYFSETQRNKGNFPGRFSGRQFSNSRSEMNVSTLELGDSALYLCASSPGLAGARPLTGELFFGEGSRLTVL.

The J gene is TRBJ2-1, the V gene TRBV6-6; weak D call: TRBD1 (5 bases). Trimming pared 0 bases from V and 10 bases from J, leaving 13 bases between. The CDR3 has 14 amino acids. Germline CDR1 and CDR2: MNHNY and SVGAGI (reference sequence). The CDR3 DNA is TGTGCCAGCAGTTACTCGTTTTCCCGACAGGAGCAGTTCTTC. This translates into CASSYSFSRQEQFF.

The chain joins TRBV5-1 to TRBJ2-6, with D possibly being TRBD1 (5 bases). Germline V CDR1 and CDR2: SGHRS, YFSETQ. With 7 bases removed from V and 2 bases from J, the gap between germline ends came to 13 bases. This CDR3 is built from 15 residues. The CDR3 loop is CASRTDSAGANVLTF. CDR3 coding DNA: TGCGCCAGCCGCACCGACAGTGCTGGGGCCAACGTCCTGACTTTC.

This chain links TRBV4-2 with TRBJ1-4; D unclear. CDR3 size: 16 residues. Germline-derived CDR1 and CDR2 are LGHNA and YNFKEQ. Trimming removed 3 bases from V and 1 base from J, with 12 bases in between. The CDR3 region has the DNA TGTGCCAGCAGCCAGGTCGCCGGGATAACTAATGAAAAACTGTTTTTT. As protein: CASSQVAGITNEKLFF.

V is TRBV4-3 and J is TRBJ2-1, with 8 bases identical to TRBD2. Germline V gene lookup returns CDR1 LGHNA and CDR2 YSLEER. Trimming at V came to 4 bases and at J to 4 bases, leaving 6 bases not matched to a gene. This CDR3 is 15 amino acids long. The CDR3, as DNA: TGCGCCAGCAGCCGGATTACTAGCGGATACAATGAGCAGTTCTTC. Its translation is CASSRITSGYNEQFF.

In this sample, this clone turned up a few times. The chain combines TRBV6-5 with TRBJ1-5, with D perhaps TRBD1 (6 bases). CDR1 is MNHEY, CDR2 SVGAGI, per germline. With 5 bases removed from V and 1 base from J, the gap between germline ends came to 9 bases. The CDR3 is 14 amino acids. In DNA, the CDR3 is TGTGCCAGCAGTGGGACACACAGCAATCAGCCCCAGCATTTT. This codes for CASSGTHSNQPQHF.

CDR3 nucleotide sequence: TGTGCCAGCAGCGCTAGCACAGCGCAAAACAATGAGCAGTTCTTC. Translated: CASSASTAQNNEQFF. This chain uses TRBV11-3 with TRBJ2-1; D may be TRBD2 (5 bases). This CDR3 spans 15 amino acids. The V and J ends lost 5 bases and 5 bases respectively, with 16 bases between them. CDR1 SGHNT and CDR2 YENEEA come from the germline V gene. Filled out from reference TRBV11-3 and TRBJ2-1, the complete variable domain reads EAGVVQSPRYKIIEKKQPVAFWCNPISGHNTLYWYLQNLGQGPELLIRYENEEAVDDSQLPKDRFSAERLKGVDSTLKIQPAELGDSAVYLCASSASTAQNNEQFFGPGTRLTVL.

The chain recombines TRBV29-1 with TRBJ1-1; D possibly corresponds to TRBD1 (6 bases). The CDR3 is 13 amino acids. The germline V gene encodes CDR1 SQVTM and CDR2 ANQGSEA. Trimming pared 4 bases from V and 2 bases from J, leaving 11 bases between. The CDR3 DNA reads as TGCAGCGTTGGCGGACAGTCTAACACTGAAGCTTTCTTT. Translation: CSVGGQSNTEAFF.

V gene TRBV15 combines with J gene TRBJ2-5; 9 nucleotides agree with TRBD2. The germline gives CDR1 LNHNV, CDR2 YYDKDF (reference sequence). The CDR3 consists of 15 residues. V shed 2 bases and J 0 bases; nucleotides not matched to a gene: 1. CDR3: CATSRLAGYQETQYF. In DNA form, the CDR3 reads TGTGCCACCAGCAGACTAGCGGGGTACCAAGAGACCCAGTACTTC.

V and J are TRBV4-3 and TRBJ1-1; the D gene is possibly TRBD1 (5 bases). The CDR3 loop spans 15 amino acids. Trimming removed 5 bases from V and 1 base from J, with 14 bases in between. Looked up from germline, CDR1 is LGHNA and CDR2 is YSLEER. This chain's CDR3 is CASSSRPQGNTEAFF. The CDR3 region has the DNA TGCGCCAGCAGCTCCCGGCCCCAGGGGAACACTGAAGCTTTCTTT.